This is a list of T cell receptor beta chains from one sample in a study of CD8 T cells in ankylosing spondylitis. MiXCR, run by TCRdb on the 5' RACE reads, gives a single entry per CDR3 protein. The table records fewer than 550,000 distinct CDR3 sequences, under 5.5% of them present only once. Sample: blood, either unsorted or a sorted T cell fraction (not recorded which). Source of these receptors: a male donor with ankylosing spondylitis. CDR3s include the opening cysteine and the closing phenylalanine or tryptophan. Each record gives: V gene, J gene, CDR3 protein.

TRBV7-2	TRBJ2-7	CASSLGGGETYEQYF
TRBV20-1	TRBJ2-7	CSARKFRDRPLEQYF
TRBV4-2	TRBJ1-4	CASSQSATNEKLFF
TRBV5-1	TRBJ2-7	CASSSGRTTSGRSSYEQYF
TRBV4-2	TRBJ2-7	CASSLQGIGEQYF
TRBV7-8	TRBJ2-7	CASSRQHDSYEQYF
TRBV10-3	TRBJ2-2	CAILGKKVGELFF
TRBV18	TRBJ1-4	CASSYGQGLEKLFF
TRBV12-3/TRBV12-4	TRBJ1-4	CASSLPQGSNEKLFF
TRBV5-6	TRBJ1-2	CASSLQGVGYTF
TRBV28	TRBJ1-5	CASSLSGFNQPQHF
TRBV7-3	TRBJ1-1	CASSLRTGTEAFF
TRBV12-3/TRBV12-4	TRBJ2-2	CASSPRDPRATGELFF
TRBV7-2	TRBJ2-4	CASSLVGPSDGNIQYF
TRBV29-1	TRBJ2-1	CSVAGLANNEQFF
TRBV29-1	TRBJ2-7	CSVGDRNEQYF